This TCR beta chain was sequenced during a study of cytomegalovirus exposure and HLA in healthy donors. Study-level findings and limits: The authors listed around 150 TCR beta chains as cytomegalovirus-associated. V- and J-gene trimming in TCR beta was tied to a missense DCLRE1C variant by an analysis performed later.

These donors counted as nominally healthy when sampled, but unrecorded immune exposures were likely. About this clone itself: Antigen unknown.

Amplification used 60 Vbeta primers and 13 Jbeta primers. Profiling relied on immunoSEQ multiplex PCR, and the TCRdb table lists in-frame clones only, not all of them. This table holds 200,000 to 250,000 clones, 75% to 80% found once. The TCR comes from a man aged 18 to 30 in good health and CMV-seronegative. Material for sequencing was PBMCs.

DNA of the CDR3: TGCAGCGTGGACAGGGGAGGGTACGAGCAGTACTTC. It translates to CSVDRGGYEQYF. The chain carries TRBV29-1 and TRBJ2-7, with 9 bases fitting TRBD1. V lost 6 bases and J lost 4; bases outside the gene matches: 4. The CDR3 contains 12 residues. CDR1 SQVTM and CDR2 ANQGSEA come from the germline V gene.